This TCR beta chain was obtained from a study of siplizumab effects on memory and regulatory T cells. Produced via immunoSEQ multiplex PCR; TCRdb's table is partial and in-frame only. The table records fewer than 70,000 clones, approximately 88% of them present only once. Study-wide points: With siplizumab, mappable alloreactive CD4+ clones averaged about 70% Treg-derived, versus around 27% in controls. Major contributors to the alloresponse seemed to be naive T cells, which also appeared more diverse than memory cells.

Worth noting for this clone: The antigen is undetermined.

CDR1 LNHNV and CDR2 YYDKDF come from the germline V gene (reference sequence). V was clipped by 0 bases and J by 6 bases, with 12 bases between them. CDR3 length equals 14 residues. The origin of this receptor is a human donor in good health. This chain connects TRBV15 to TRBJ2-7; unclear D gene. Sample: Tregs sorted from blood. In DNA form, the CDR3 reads TGTGCCACCAGCAGAGATCGGACGGGTCTCGAGCAGTACTTC. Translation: CATSRDRTGLEQYF.